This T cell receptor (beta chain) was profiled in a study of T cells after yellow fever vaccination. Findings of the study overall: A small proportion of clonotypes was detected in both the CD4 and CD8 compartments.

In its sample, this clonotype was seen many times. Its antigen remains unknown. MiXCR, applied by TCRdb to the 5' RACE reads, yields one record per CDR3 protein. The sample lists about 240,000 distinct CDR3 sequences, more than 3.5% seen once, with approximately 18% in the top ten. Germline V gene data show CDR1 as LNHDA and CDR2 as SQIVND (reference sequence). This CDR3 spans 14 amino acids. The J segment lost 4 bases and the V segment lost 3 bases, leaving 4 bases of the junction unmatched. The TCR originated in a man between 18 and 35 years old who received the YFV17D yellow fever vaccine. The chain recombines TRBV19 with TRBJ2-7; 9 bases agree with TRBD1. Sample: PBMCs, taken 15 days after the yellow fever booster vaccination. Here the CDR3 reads CASSIQTGGYEQYF. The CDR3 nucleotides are TGTGCCAGTAGTATCCAGACAGGGGGGTACGAGCAGTACTTC. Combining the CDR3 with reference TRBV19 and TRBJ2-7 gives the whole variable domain DGGITQSPKYLFRKEGQNVTLSCEQNLNHDAMYWYRQDPGQGLRLIYYSQIVNDFQKGDIAEGYSVSREKKESFPLTVTSAQKNPTAFYLCASSIQTGGYEQYFGPGTRLTVT.